The 9 T cell receptor beta chains presented below share a single source sample, sequenced in a study of tumor-infiltrating lymphocytes in localized non-small cell lung cancer. TCRdb's copy holds only in-frame clones and misses some; the assay was immunoSEQ multiplex PCR. The sample consists of about 29,000 clones, 70% to 90% of them appearing once. Sequenced sample: lung tumor tissue. These receptors were obtained from a human donor with non-small cell lung cancer.

The chain is built from TRBV4-2 and TRBJ2-3; tentative D call: TRBD2 (5 bases). Germline CDR1 is LGHNA and CDR2 is YNFKEQ. The CDR3 covers 14 residues. Trimming shortened V by 0 bases and J by 7 bases, and 11 bases separated the two germline ends. The CDR3 nucleotides are TGTGCCAGCAGCCAAGAGAGGGCAGACAATACGCAGTATTTT. Its translation: CASSQERADNTQYF.

The chain links TRBV14 to TRBJ1-2; a weak D match, TRBD1 (5 bases). This CDR3 has 14 amino acids. Germline-derived CDR1 and CDR2 are SGHDN and FVKESK. Deletions cut 4 bases from V and 4 bases from J, with 13 bases between. The CDR3 nucleotides are TGTGCCAGCAGCCCATCAGGGAGGGGCTATGGCTACACCTTC. As protein: CASSPSGRGYGYTF.

The CDR3 loop reads CASGLVSAGEQFF. The CDR3 DNA sequence: TGTGCTAGTGGTTTGGTAAGCGCCGGGGAGCAGTTCTTC. J is TRBJ2-1 and V is TRBV12-5; no clear D. Germline assignment: CDR1 LGHNT and CDR2 FRNRAP. This CDR3 has 13 amino acids. Deletions cut 0 bases from V and 10 bases from J, with 10 bases between.

The J gene is TRBJ2-5, the V gene TRBV7-6, with 11 bases that match TRBD1. CDR3 length: 15 amino acids. The V gene's germline CDR1 is SGHVS and CDR2 FNYEAQ. The V gene end was trimmed by 4 bases and the J gene end by 5 bases; junction bases not matched to a gene: 6. The CDR3 bases are TGTGCCAGCAGCTGGACAGGGGGCGCGGGGGAGACCCAGTACTTC. Amino acid sequence: CASSWTGGAGETQYF.

The chain joins TRBV9 to TRBJ2-3; 7 nucleotides line up with TRBD1. Germline-derived CDR1 and CDR2 are SGDLS and YYNGEE. V lost 0 bases to trimming and J lost 3 bases; unmatched junction nucleotides: 7. The CDR3 is made up of 16 amino acids. This chain's CDR3 is CASSVDPTGKTDTQYF. The CDR3 DNA reads TGTGCCAGCAGCGTAGACCCGACAGGGAAGACAGATACGCAGTATTTT.

This sequence joins TRBV19 and TRBJ2-3; TRBD2 aligns across 11 bases. The CDR3 loop spans 16 amino acids. With V trimmed by 10 bases and J by 0 bases, 9 bases remained unmatched. CDR1 and CDR2 (germline): LNHDA, SQIVND (reference sequence). The CDR3, as DNA: TGTGCCACGAATCTAGCGGGGGGCGCTAGCACAGATACGCAGTATTTT. This sequence encodes CATNLAGGASTDTQYF.

The chain carries TRBV2 and TRBJ1-5; 7 nucleotides agree with TRBD1. V lost 2 bases, J lost 0 bases, and 7 bases stayed unmatched. This CDR3 is 17 amino acids long. CDR1 is SNHLY and CDR2 is FYNNEI in the germline V gene. CDR3 DNA sequence: TGTGCCAGCAGTGAAAGGGACAGTTGGAATAGCAATCAGCCCCAGCATTTT. Translation: CASSERDSWNSNQPQHF.

This chain links TRBV28 with TRBJ2-7; TRBD2 might be the D (5 bases). The CDR3 covers 14 residues. Trimming removed 3 bases from V and 2 bases from J, with 11 bases in between. Germline CDR1 is MDHEN and CDR2 is SYDVKM. The CDR3 coding sequence is TGTGCCAGCAGTTTTCCCGGGGTACCCTACGAGCAGTACTTC. It codes for CASSFPGVPYEQYF.

The chain employs TRBV10-3 and TRBJ1-4; D perhaps matches TRBD1 (6 bases). Germline values: CDR1 ENHRY, CDR2 SYGVKD. V lost 5 bases and J 7 bases, leaving 17 bases between the germline ends. This CDR3 is built from 15 residues. CDR3 region: CAISPWRDTVEKLFF. DNA for the CDR3: TGTGCCATCAGTCCGTGGCGGGACACAGTTGAAAAACTGTTTTTT.